Listed here are 24 T cell receptor beta chains from one sample, sequenced in a study of blood T cells in healthy people across ages. Sample-barcoded 5' priming and a J-beta primer mix drove a second PCR of about 6 to 12 cycles. TCRdb used MiXCR to reprocess the 5' RACE reads, holding one entry per CDR3 protein. The data show 650,000 to 1,000,000 distinct CDR3 sequences, with roughly 46% seen just once and around a sixth held by the top ten. The material sequenced was blood. The receptors originated from an elderly man in good health.

This clonotype was detected a few times. The chain uses TRBV20-1 and TRBJ2-3, with 11 bases that match TRBD2. CDR3 length: 14 amino acids. Germline lookup yields CDR1 DFQATT and CDR2 SNEGSKA (reference sequence). V lost 5 bases and J lost 6; bases outside the gene matches: 7. CDR3 DNA sequence: TGCAGTGCTCGAAGTCCTAGCGGGAGGGATACGCAGTATTTT. Its protein is CSARSPSGRDTQYF.

This clonotype appeared a few times. The rearrangement links TRBV7-2 to TRBJ2-1, with 9 bases matching TRBD1. The germline V gene encodes CDR1 SGHTA and CDR2 FQGNSA. The V and J ends lost 3 bases and 8 bases, in that order; junction bases with no gene match: 8. This CDR3 comprises 15 residues. CDR3 residues: CASSLGTGYLYEQFF. CDR3 DNA: TGTGCCAGCAGCTTGGGGACAGGGTATCTCTATGAGCAGTTCTTC. Supplemented by reference TRBV7-2 and TRBJ2-1, the full variable domain reads GAGVSQSPSNKVTEKGKDVELRCDPISGHTALYWYRQSLGQGLEFLIYFQGNSAPDKSGLPSDRFSAERTGGSVSTLTIQRTQQEDSAVYLCASSLGTGYLYEQFFGPGTRLTVL.

The rearrangement joins TRBV9 to TRBJ2-5; 8 nucleotides agree with TRBD2. The CDR3 consists of 15 residues. Germline V gene data show CDR1 as SGDLS and CDR2 as YYNGEE. Losses at the gene ends were 0 bases for V and 11 bases for J; bases not matched to a gene: 12. The CDR3 coding sequence is TGTGCCAGCAGCGTAGATCCGGGAGGGCCGGATGAGCAGTACTTC. Residues: CASSVDPGGPDEQYF.

The chain combines TRBV9 with TRBJ2-4, with 11 bases fitting TRBD2. The junction had 3 bases not matched to a gene; V was cut back by 2 bases and J by 8 bases. The CDR3 is 14 residues long. CDR1 is SGDLS, CDR2 YYNGEE, per germline. This chain's CDR3 is CASSVSGGVDIQYF. Here the CDR3 DNA reads TGTGCCAGCAGCGTTAGCGGGGGGGTGGACATTCAGTACTTC.

The chain links TRBV20-1 to TRBJ2-7, with TRBD1 matching 9 bases. V lost 7 bases, J lost 0 bases, and 22 bases stayed unmatched. The germline V gene encodes CDR1 DFQATT and CDR2 SNEGSKA (reference sequence). This CDR3 is built from 19 residues. CDR3 sequence (DNA): TGCAGTGTCCAACCTATCCCGGGACAGGGAACGGTGGTCTCCTACGAGCAGTACTTC. The encoded protein is CSVQPIPGQGTVVSYEQYF.

A note on this clonotype: Since the CDR3 does not end with the conserved phenylalanine or tryptophan, this likely comes from a read error. The chain carries TRBV5-1 and TRBJ2-3; TRBD2 matches 9 bases. This CDR3 contains 17 residues. J was trimmed by 0 bases and V by 2 bases; bases with no gene match: 7. Germline CDR1 and CDR2: SGHRS and YFSETQ. The DNA for the CDR3 is TGCGCCAGCAGCTTCGGCCTAGCGGGAACTAGCACAGATACGCAGTATTCT. This translates into CASSFGLAGTSTDTQYS.

The CDR3 reads CSVLQVGEDTQYF. CDR3 nucleotides: TGCAGCGTCCTACAGGTCGGGGAGGATACGCAGTATTTT. V is TRBV29-1 and J is TRBJ2-3; the D gene could be TRBD1 or TRBD2 (5 bases each). Germline CDR1 SQVTM, CDR2 ANQGSEA. Trimming removed 6 bases at V and 6 bases at J, with 16 bases between. The CDR3 has 13 amino acids.

This clonotype has a count of ten or more. This sequence joins TRBV28 and TRBJ2-7; 7 bases agree with TRBD1. Germline V gives CDR1 MDHEN, CDR2 SYDVKM. The CDR3 has 15 amino acids. The trim removed 2 bases at V and 0 bases at J, leaving 4 bases unmatched. The CDR3 protein is CASSLRTGISYEQYF. CDR3 bases: TGTGCCAGCAGTTTAAGGACAGGTATCTCCTACGAGCAGTACTTC.

The chain combines TRBV10-3 with TRBJ2-1; 13 bases line up with TRBD2. Germline lookup yields CDR1 ENHRY and CDR2 SYGVKD. Unmatched junction bases numbered 3, after V lost 6 bases and J lost 10 bases. The CDR3 sequence is 13 residues long. CDR3 in DNA: TGTGCCATCAGCGAGGGACTAGCGGGAGAGCAGTTCTTC. Protein: CAISEGLAGEQFF.

This clonotype was counted ten times or more. This chain connects TRBV7-6 to TRBJ1-5; D may be TRBD1 (5 bases). Germline assignment: CDR1 SGHVS and CDR2 FNYEAQ. With 5 bases removed from V and 6 bases from J, the gap between germline ends came to 23 bases. The CDR3 contains 17 residues. The DNA of the CDR3 is TGTGCCAGCAGCATCTTTACAGGTCCCCGACGGGCTCAGCCCCAGCATTTT. It specifies CASSIFTGPRRAQPQHF.

The CDR3: CASIPLGGLAWNEQFF. In DNA, the CDR3 is TGTGCCAGCATCCCTTTAGGGGGACTAGCGTGGAATGAGCAGTTCTTC. The rearrangement uses TRBV7-2 and TRBJ2-1; 10 nucleotides match TRBD2. The junction had 13 bases not matched to a gene; V was cut back by 7 bases and J by 7 bases. CDR1 and CDR2 (germline): SGHTA, FQGNSA. The CDR3 has 16 amino acids.

This clonotype was seen more than once but under ten times. The V gene is TRBV5-1, the J gene TRBJ2-6; D is unresolved. This CDR3 has 16 residues. Trimming removed 0 bases from V and 5 bases from J, with 12 bases in between. CDR1 is SGHRS, CDR2 YFSETQ, per germline. The CDR3: CASSLALGVRANVLTF. The CDR3 nucleotides read TGCGCCAGCAGCTTGGCCCTTGGGGTGCGGGCCAACGTCCTGACTTTC.

This chain connects TRBV12-3 or TRBV12-4 to TRBJ1-3; D not resolved. V was trimmed by 3 bases and J by 0 bases, leaving 6 bases between them. The CDR3 is 14 residues long. CDR3 sequence (DNA): TGTGCCAGCAGTTTCCGACTCTCTGGAAACACCATATATTTT. Amino acids: CASSFRLSGNTIYF.

The sample holds a few counts of this clonotype. V and J are TRBV9 and TRBJ2-1, with 12 bases matching TRBD2. CDR1 SGDLS and CDR2 YYNGEE come from the germline V gene. This CDR3 is built from 15 residues. J lost 9 bases, V lost 4 bases, and 8 bases had no gene match. The CDR3 nucleotides are TGTGCCAGCAGCCAGACTAGCGGGAGCGTCAGTGAGCAGTTCTTC. Protein product: CASSQTSGSVSEQFF.

The chain couples TRBV4-2 to TRBJ2-5; 10 bases map to TRBD2. V lost 0 bases and J lost 11; bases outside the gene matches: 18. Looked up from germline, CDR1 is LGHNA and CDR2 is YNFKEQ. This CDR3 contains 18 residues. Written as DNA, the CDR3 is TGTGCCAGCAGCCAAGATGTAAGCGGAGCGGGGGGGAAGTTCTGGCAGTACTTC. It translates to CASSQDVSGAGGKFWQYF.

As concerns this clonotype: An end of the junction does not agree with germline; a read error may underlie this. The rearrangement joins TRBV7-3 to TRBJ2-1, with TRBD2 matching over 12 bases. Per the germline V gene, CDR1 is SGHTA and CDR2 is FQGTGA. The CDR3 totals 17 residues. DNA for the CDR3: TGTGCCAGCAGCTTATTGGCTAGCGGGGGGGCCAGGTATGAACAGTTCTTC. Protein sequence: CASSLLASGGARYEQFF.

The chain is built from TRBV20-1 and TRBJ2-1; 9 bases map to TRBD2. CDR1 is DFQATT and CDR2 is SNEGSKA in the germline V gene (reference sequence). The length of the CDR3 is 12 residues. CDR3 sequence: CRAPAGGNEQFF. The CDR3, as DNA: TGCAGGGCACCAGCGGGAGGCAATGAGCAGTTCTTC.

The CDR3 loop is CASSQRDSEETQYF. In DNA, the CDR3 is TGCGCCAGCAGCCAGCGGGACTCGGAAGAGACCCAGTACTTC. J is TRBJ2-5 and V is TRBV4-1; perhaps TRBD2 as D (6 bases). The CDR3 runs to 14 residues. The V end was cut by 3 bases, the J end by 3 bases, with 11 bases between. Germline V gives CDR1 MGHRA, CDR2 YSYEKL.

The chain carries TRBV20-1 and TRBJ2-5, with 9 bases that match TRBD1. V lost 6 bases and J lost 4; bases outside the gene matches: 15. Germline V lookup: CDR1 DFQATT, CDR2 SNEGSKA (reference sequence). The CDR3 runs 16 residues. CDR3: CSAPTPGTGFAETQYF. CDR3 bases: TGCAGTGCCCCAACCCCCGGGACAGGGTTTGCAGAGACCCAGTACTTC.

The V call is TRBV12-3 or TRBV12-4, the J call TRBJ2-5; 7 bases map to TRBD1. V dropped 5 bases and J dropped 2; count of bases not matched to a gene: 8. This CDR3 region has 15 residues. CDR3 protein: CASSIGDSEQETQYF. In nucleotides, the CDR3 is TGTGCCAGCAGTATAGGGGACAGCGAGCAAGAGACCCAGTACTTC.

With regard to this clonotype: It may be a read error: a sequence one base away is much more abundant. The chain links TRBV10-3 to TRBJ2-7; D gene uncertain. Looked up from germline, CDR1 is ENHRY and CDR2 is SYGVKD. This CDR3 spans 14 amino acids. CDR3 sequence reads: CTIRQTTFRDEQYF. In nucleotides, the CDR3 is TGTACCATCAGGCAAACCACGTTCCGGGACGAGCAGTACTTC.

The rearrangement uses TRBV6-1 and TRBJ1-5; tentatively, D is TRBD1 (5 bases). Trimming removed 3 bases at V and 4 bases at J, with 10 bases between. The CDR3 contains 14 residues. The germline V gene has CDR1 MNHNS and CDR2 SASEGT. The CDR3 sequence: CASSDLGANQPQHF. CDR3 coding DNA: TGTGCCAGCAGTGACCTTGGGGCGAATCAGCCCCAGCATTTT.

J is TRBJ2-7 and V is TRBV12-3 or TRBV12-4, with unresolved D. The CDR3 has 11 amino acids. V was pared by 8 bases and J by 4 bases, with 9 bases between. CDR3 nucleotide sequence: TGTGCCAGCGGGGAAGCGTACGAGCAGTACTTC. Amino acids: CASGEAYEQYF.

This clonotype was recorded only once. This may come from a read error, since a much larger clone is one base off. The rearrangement joins TRBV20-1 to TRBJ2-3; no definite D call. Germline V gene sequence: CDR1 DFQATT, CDR2 SNEGSKA (reference sequence). The CDR3 loop spans 14 amino acids. Trimming removed 6 bases at V and 2 bases at J, with 15 bases between. The CDR3 DNA reads TGCAGTGCAAGGGCATGGGAATCCACAGATACGCAGTATTTT. Its protein product is CSARAWESTDTQYF.